These T cell receptor beta chains were read from a single sample in a study of T cell changes during pregnancy in multiple sclerosis. TCRdb's table, derived via immunoSEQ multiplex PCR, lists solely in-frame clones and lacks some. The repertoire holds 100,000 or so clones, with roughly 92% as singletons. This material consisted of peripheral blood, taken after pregnancy. These receptors originate from a female donor with multiple sclerosis, enrolled in a pregnancy study. CDR3s include the opening cysteine and the closing phenylalanine or tryptophan. D genes are given only for firm matches. A clone size is listed for some rows: how often the clone was seen (once, few, many), or a class if it is expanded.

CDR3 DNA,CDR3 protein,CDR3 length,J gene,D gene,V gene,clone size
TGTGCCAGCAGCTTTATGGGGGCGGACACAGATACGCAGTATTTT,CASSFMGADTDTQYF,15,TRBJ2-3,-,TRBV14,-
TGTGCCAGCAGCCATACAGGGGGAGACACTGAAGCTTTCTTT,CASSHTGGDTEAFF,14,TRBJ1-1,TRBD1,TRBV6-1,once
TGTGCCAGCAGCGTGCGGACGCGGGGGAGCACAGATACGCAGTATTTT,CASSVRTRGSTDTQYF,16,TRBJ2-3,TRBD2,TRBV9,-
TGTGCCTGGATAGGCACAGGGTCAAGAGCATACAATGAGCAGTTCTTC,CAWIGTGSRAYNEQFF,16,TRBJ2-1,-,TRBV30,-
TGTGCCTGGGAGACAGGACTAGGTAGCACAGATACGCAGTATTTT,CAWETGLGSTDTQYF,15,TRBJ2-3,-,TRBV30,-
TGCGCCTGCGACCGAAGGGGACAGGGTATTAACTATGGCTACACCTTC,CACDRRGQGINYGYTF,16,TRBJ1-2,TRBD1,TRBV10-1,-
TGTGCCAGCAGCCAAGAAGGTCCTAGCGGGGTTTTAGATACGCAGTATTTT,CASSQEGPSGVLDTQYF,17,TRBJ2-3,TRBD2,TRBV4-2,-
TGTGCCAGCAGCGCCGGGACAGGGGTCTATGAGCAGTTCTTC,CASSAGTGVYEQFF,14,TRBJ2-1,TRBD1,TRBV9,-
TGTGCCAGTTGGGACAAAAGGGGGACCCAGTACTTC,CASWDKRGTQYF,12,TRBJ2-5,-,TRBV19,-
TGCGCCAGCAGCCTAAACCACAGGGAAAAACTGTTTTTT,CASSLNHREKLFF,13,TRBJ1-4,-,TRBV4-1,-
TGTGCCAGCAGGAGAGACAGTTTGCCTACACTAAACAATGAGCAGTTCTTC,CASRRDSLPTLNNEQFF,17,TRBJ2-1,-,TRBV2,-
TGCGCCAGCAGCCAAGACAGGGAGGGTCAGCCCCAGCATTTT,CASSQDREGQPQHF,14,TRBJ1-5,-,TRBV4-1,-
TGTGCCAGCAGCGTGGTTCGCGGGGGATTCTATCCTAACGAGCAGTACTTC,CASSVVRGGFYPNEQYF,17,TRBJ2-7,TRBD2,TRBV5-4,-
TGTGCCAGCTCACCGCGGACAGAGAACACTGAAGCTTTCTTT,CASSPRTENTEAFF,14,TRBJ1-1,-,TRBV18,-
TGTGCCAGCAGCTCCCGGGACAGGGCGAACACCGGGGAGCTGTTTTTT,CASSSRDRANTGELFF,16,TRBJ2-2,TRBD1,TRBV13,-
TGTGCCAGCAGTTTACACCAGGGGGACAATCAGCCCCAGCATTTT,CASSLHQGDNQPQHF,15,TRBJ1-5,TRBD1,TRBV28,-
TGCGCCAGCAGCTTGGGACAGAACTATAATTCACCCCTCCACTTT,CASSLGQNYNSPLHF,15,TRBJ1-6,-,TRBV5-1,-
TGTGCCAGCAGCCAGAGATTGCAAGAGACCCAGTACTTC,CASSQRLQETQYF,13,TRBJ2-5,-,TRBV14,-
TGTGCCAGCAGTTTAATCCCCGGCAATGAGCAGTTCTTC,CASSLIPGNEQFF,13,TRBJ2-1,-,TRBV27,-
TGTGCCAGCAGCCCGTGGGAAGGGGGCGCTGATACGCAGTATTTT,CASSPWEGGADTQYF,15,TRBJ2-3,TRBD1,TRBV7-3,-
TGCGCCAGCAGCTTGGTCCTGCGGGGGGTAGATGAGCAGTTCTTC,CASSLVLRGVDEQFF,15,TRBJ2-1,TRBD2,TRBV5-1,-
TGTGCCAGTAGGACGACAGCAACTAATGAAAAACTGTTTTTT,CASRTTATNEKLFF,14,TRBJ1-4,-,TRBV19,-
TGTGCCAGTAGGACCCTGACAGGGCGGCGGGATGGCTACACCTTC,CASRTLTGRRDGYTF,15,TRBJ1-2,TRBD1,TRBV19,-
TGTGCCAGCAGTGCACTTGGACTAGCGGAACTCCAAGAGACCCAGTACTTC,CASSALGLAELQETQYF,17,TRBJ2-5,TRBD2,TRBV6-1,-
TGTGCCAGCAGCTACTTGAACACTGAAGCTTTCTTT,CASSYLNTEAFF,12,TRBJ1-1,-,TRBV5-4,few
TGTGCTAGCCGACCTGGGACTAGCTCCTACAATGAGCAGTTCTTC,CASRPGTSSYNEQFF,15,TRBJ2-1,TRBD2,TRBV12-5,-
TGTGCCACGGCTTCCGGACTAGCGGGGAACAATGAGCAGTTCTTC,CATASGLAGNNEQFF,15,TRBJ2-1,TRBD2,TRBV6-4,-
TGTGCCAGCAGCCCCGGGACAGGGGCTCAGCCCCAGCATTTT,CASSPGTGAQPQHF,14,TRBJ1-5,TRBD1,TRBV9,-
TGTGCCAGCAGCCTGGGGATGTTGGGTCTTCAGGAAAGCACAGATACGCAGTATTTT,CASSLGMLGLQESTDTQYF,19,TRBJ2-3,-,TRBV5-5,-
TGTGCCAGCAGCCCGCCCCGGGACAGGAGAGAGTCAGGTCAGCCCCAGCATTTT,CASSPPRDRRESGQPQHF,18,TRBJ1-5,TRBD1,TRBV7-9,-
TGCAGCGTTGAAGATCAACATGAAGTAATACAAGAGACCCAGTACTTC,CSVEDQHEVIQETQYF,16,TRBJ2-5,-,TRBV29-1,once
TGCAGCATAAGCCCGATGACAGGGTCAGATACGCAGTATTTT,CSISPMTGSDTQYF,14,TRBJ2-3,TRBD1,TRBV29-1,-
TGCGCCAGCACCCCGGGTGACAGGGGCTATGGCTACACCTTC,CASTPGDRGYGYTF,14,TRBJ1-2,TRBD1,TRBV5-1,-
TGTGCCAGCAGTTACTTAGCAGTTCAGCCCCAGCATTTT,CASSYLAVQPQHF,13,TRBJ1-5,-,TRBV6-5,-
TGTGCCAGCAGTATCGGACAGTCCTACGAGCAGTACTTC,CASSIGQSYEQYF,13,TRBJ2-7,-,TRBV6-1,-
TGTGCCAGCGGAAGGGGCGGGGGAACCCAAGAGACCCAGTACTTC,CASGRGGGTQETQYF,15,TRBJ2-5,TRBD2,TRBV25-1,-
TGTGCCAGCAGCTTCGGACAGGCCGCCCCTTACGAGCAGTACTTC,CASSFGQAAPYEQYF,15,TRBJ2-7,TRBD1,TRBV7-8,-
TGTGCCAGCAGCGTAGGGTCGTCCCGCAGAACTGAAGCTTTCTTT,CASSVGSSRRTEAFF,15,TRBJ1-1,-,TRBV9,-
TGTGCCAGCAGTGAAGGAGGAGGCGGGGCAAATACGCAGTATTTT,CASSEGGGGANTQYF,15,TRBJ2-3,-,TRBV6-1,-
TGTGCCAGCAGTCAGGGGCCAGCGGAGCAGTTCTTC,CASSQGPAEQFF,12,TRBJ2-1,-,TRBV6-5,-
TGTGCCAGCAGCCGTACAGGGGGGGTACTCTCACCCCTCCACTTT,CASSRTGGVLSPLHF,15,TRBJ1-6,TRBD1,TRBV27,-
TGTGCCAGCAGTGATCTCACAGGGGGTCAGCCCCAGCATTTT,CASSDLTGGQPQHF,14,TRBJ1-5,TRBD1,TRBV2,few
TGTGCCAGCAGGCACACAGGGGGCTACCGTTGCAATCAGCCCCAGCATTTT,CASRHTGGYRCNQPQHF,17,TRBJ1-5,TRBD1,TRBV14,-
TGTGCCAGCAGCCAGGGATTCAATCAGCCCCAGCATTTT,CASSQGFNQPQHF,13,TRBJ1-5,-,TRBV7-9,-
TGTGCCTGGAGTGTACTGGGACAGGGAGGTCGAGAGCAGTACTTC,CAWSVLGQGGREQYF,15,TRBJ2-7,TRBD1,TRBV30,-